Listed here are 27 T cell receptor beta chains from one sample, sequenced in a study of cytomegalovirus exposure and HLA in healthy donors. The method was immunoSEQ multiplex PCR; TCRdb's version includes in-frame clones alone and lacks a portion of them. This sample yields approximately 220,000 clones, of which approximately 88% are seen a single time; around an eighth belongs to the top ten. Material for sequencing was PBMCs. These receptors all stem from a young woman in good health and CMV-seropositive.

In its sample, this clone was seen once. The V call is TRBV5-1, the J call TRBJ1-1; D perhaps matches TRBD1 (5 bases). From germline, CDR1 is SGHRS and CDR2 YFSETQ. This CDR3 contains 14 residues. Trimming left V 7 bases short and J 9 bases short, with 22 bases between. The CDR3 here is CASVLGPGAGKAFF. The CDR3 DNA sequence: TGCGCCAGCGTCCTTGGCCCTGGGGCAGGGAAAGCTTTCTTT.

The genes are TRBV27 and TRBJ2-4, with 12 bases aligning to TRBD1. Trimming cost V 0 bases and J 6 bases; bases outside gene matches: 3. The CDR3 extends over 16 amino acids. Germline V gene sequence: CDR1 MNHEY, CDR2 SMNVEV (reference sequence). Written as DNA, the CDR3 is TGTGCCAGCAGTTTATCGGGACAGGGGGCGCCAAACATTCAGTACTTC. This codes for CASSLSGQGAPNIQYF.

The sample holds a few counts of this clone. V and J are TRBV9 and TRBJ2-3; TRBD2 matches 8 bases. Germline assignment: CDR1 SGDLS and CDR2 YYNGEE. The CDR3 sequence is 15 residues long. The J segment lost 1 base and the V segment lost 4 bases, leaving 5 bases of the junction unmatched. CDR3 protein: CASSIGLARTDTQYF. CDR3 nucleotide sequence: TGTGCCAGCAGCATCGGACTAGCCCGCACAGATACGCAGTATTTT.

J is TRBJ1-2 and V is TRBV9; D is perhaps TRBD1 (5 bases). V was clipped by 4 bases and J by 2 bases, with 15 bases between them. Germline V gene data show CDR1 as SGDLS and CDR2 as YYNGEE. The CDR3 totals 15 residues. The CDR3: CASSSGPNPNYGYTF. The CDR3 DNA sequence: TGTGCCAGCAGCTCGGGACCCAACCCCAACTATGGCTACACCTTC.

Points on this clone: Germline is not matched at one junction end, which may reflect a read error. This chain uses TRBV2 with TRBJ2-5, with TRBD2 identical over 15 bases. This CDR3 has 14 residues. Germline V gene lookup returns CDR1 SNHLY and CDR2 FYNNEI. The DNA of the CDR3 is TGTGCCAGCAGTGAGGGGACTAGCGGGAGGAGTAAGCACTTC. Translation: CASSEGTSGRSKHF.

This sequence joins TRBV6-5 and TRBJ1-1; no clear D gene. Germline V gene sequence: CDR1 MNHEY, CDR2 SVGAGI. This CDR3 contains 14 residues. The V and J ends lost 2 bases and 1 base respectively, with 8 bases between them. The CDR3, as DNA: TGTGCCAGCAGTTACAAGCTTGCGAACACTGAAGCTTTCTTT. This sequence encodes CASSYKLANTEAFF.

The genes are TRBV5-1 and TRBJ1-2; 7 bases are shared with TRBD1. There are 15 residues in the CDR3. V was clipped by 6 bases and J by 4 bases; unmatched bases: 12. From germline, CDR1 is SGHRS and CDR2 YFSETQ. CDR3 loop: CASTRMYRDSYGYTF. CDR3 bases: TGCGCCAGCACCCGAATGTACCGGGACAGCTATGGCTACACCTTC.

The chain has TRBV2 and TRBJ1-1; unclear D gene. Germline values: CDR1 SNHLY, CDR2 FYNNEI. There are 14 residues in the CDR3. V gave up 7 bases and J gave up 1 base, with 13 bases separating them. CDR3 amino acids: CASTQRIPNTEAFF. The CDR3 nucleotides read TGTGCCAGCACCCAAAGGATCCCGAACACTGAAGCTTTCTTT.

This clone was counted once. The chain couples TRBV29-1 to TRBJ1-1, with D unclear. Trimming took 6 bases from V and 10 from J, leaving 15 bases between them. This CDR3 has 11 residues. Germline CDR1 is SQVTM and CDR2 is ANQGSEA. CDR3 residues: CSVETSLAAFF. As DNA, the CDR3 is TGCAGCGTCGAGACATCCCTGGCAGCTTTCTTT.

The CDR3 DNA reads as TGTGCCAGCAGCGCGACAGGAGTACAGGGACCAACAGATACGCAGTATTTT. Translation gives CASSATGVQGPTDTQYF. The V and J genes are TRBV9 and TRBJ2-3; D possibly corresponds to TRBD1 (6 bases). The CDR3 is 17 residues long. V was pared by 3 bases and J by 3 bases, with 20 bases between. Germline V lookup: CDR1 SGDLS, CDR2 YYNGEE.

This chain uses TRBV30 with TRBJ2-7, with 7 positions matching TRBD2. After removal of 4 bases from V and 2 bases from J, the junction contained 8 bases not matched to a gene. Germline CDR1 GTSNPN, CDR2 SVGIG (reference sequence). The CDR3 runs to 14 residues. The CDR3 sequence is CAWTPGLPPYEQYF. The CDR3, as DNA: TGTGCCTGGACCCCGGGACTACCCCCCTACGAGCAGTACTTC.

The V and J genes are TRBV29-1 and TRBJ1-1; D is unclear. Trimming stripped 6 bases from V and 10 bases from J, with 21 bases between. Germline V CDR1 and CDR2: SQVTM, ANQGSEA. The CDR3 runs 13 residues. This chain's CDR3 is CSVAALNIRGAFF. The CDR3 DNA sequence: TGCAGCGTCGCCGCCCTGAACATAAGAGGAGCTTTCTTT.

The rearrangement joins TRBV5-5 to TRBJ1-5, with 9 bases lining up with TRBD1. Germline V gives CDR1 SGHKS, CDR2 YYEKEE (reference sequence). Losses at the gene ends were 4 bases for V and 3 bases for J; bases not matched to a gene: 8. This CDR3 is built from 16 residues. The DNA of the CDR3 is TGTGCCAGCAGCGCCCGGGACAGGGAGTACAATCAGCCCCAGCATTTT. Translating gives CASSARDREYNQPQHF.

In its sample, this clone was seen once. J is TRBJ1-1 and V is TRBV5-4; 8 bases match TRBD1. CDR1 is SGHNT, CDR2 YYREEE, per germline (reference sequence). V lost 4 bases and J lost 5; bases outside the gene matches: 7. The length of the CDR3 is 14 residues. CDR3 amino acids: CASSARQGTTEAFF. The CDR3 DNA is TGTGCCAGCAGCGCCAGACAGGGGACGACTGAAGCTTTCTTT.

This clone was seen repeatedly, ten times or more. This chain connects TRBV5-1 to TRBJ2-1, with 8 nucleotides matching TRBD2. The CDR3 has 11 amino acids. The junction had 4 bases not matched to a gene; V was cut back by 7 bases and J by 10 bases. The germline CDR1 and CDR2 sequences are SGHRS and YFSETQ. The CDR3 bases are TGCGCCAGCGTAGCGGGATACGAGCAGTTCTTC. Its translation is CASVAGYEQFF.

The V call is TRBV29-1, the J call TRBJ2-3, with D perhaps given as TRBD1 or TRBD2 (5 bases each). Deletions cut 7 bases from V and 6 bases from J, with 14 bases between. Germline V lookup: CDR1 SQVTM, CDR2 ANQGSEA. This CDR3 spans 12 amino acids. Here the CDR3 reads CSAAPGTDTQYF. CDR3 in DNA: TGCAGCGCTGCCCCGGGGACGGATACGCAGTATTTT.

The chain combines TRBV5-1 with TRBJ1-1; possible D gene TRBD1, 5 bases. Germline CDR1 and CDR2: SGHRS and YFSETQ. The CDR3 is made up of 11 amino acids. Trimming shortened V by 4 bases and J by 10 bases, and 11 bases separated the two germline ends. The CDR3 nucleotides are TGCGCCAGCAGCAATCAGACAGCAGCTTTCTTT. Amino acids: CASSNQTAAFF.

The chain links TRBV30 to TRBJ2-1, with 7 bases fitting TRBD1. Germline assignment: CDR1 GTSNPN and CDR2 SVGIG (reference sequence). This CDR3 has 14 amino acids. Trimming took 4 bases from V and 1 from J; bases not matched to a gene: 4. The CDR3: CAWNPGQSYNEQFF. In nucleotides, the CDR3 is TGTGCCTGGAATCCGGGACAGTCCTACAATGAGCAGTTCTTC.

CDR3 residues: CASRRPSSNQPQHF. Written as DNA, the CDR3 is TGTGCCAGCAGACGCCCAAGTAGCAATCAGCCCCAGCATTTT. This rearrangement joins TRBV28 to TRBJ1-5; no definite D call. CDR1 MDHEN and CDR2 SYDVKM come from the germline V gene. CDR3 length: 14 amino acids. Trimming stripped 6 bases from V and 0 bases from J, with 9 bases between.

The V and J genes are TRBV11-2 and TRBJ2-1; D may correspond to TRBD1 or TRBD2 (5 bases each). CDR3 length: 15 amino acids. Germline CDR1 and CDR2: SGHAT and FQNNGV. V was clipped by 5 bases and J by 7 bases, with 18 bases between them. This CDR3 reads CASSPEGTLYNEQFF. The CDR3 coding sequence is TGTGCCAGCAGCCCTGAGGGGACCCTTTATAATGAGCAGTTCTTC.

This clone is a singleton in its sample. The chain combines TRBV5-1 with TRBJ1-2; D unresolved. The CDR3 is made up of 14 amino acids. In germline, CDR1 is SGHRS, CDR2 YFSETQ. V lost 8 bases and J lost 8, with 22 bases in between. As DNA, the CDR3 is TGCGCCAGTAAGCAAACAGAGCTTTTAGAGGGCTACACCTTC. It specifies CASKQTELLEGYTF.

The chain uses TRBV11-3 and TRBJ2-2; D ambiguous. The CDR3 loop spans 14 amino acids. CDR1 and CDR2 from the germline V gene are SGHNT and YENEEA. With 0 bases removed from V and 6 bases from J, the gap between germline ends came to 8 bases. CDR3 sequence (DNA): TGTGCCAGCAGCTTAGAGGCGGTCGCCGGGGAGCTGTTTTTT. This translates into CASSLEAVAGELFF.

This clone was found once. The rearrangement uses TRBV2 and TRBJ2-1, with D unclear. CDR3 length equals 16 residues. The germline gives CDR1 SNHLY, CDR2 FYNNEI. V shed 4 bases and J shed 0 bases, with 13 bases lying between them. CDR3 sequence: CASSVESPSSYNEQFF. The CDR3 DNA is TGTGCCAGCAGTGTCGAAAGTCCCAGCTCCTACAATGAGCAGTTCTTC. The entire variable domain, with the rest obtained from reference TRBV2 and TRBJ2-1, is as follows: EPEVTQTPSHQVTQMGQEVILRCVPISNHLYFYWYRQILGQKVEFLVSFYNNEISEKSEIFDDQFSVERPDGSNFTLKIRSTKLEDSAMYFCASSVESPSSYNEQFFGPGTRLTVL.

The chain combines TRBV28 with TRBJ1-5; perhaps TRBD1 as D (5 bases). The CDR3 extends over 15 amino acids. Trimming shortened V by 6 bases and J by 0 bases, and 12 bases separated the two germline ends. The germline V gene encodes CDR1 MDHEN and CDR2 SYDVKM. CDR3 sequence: CASRPDIVSNQPQHF. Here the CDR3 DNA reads TGTGCCAGCAGGCCGGACATCGTTAGCAATCAGCCCCAGCATTTT.

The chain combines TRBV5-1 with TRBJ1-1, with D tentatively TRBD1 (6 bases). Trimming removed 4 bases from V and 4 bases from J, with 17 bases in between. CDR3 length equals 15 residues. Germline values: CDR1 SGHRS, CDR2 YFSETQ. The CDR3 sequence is CASSPTEGVFTEAFF. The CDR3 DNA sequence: TGCGCCAGCAGCCCTACAGAGGGGGTGTTCACTGAAGCTTTCTTT.

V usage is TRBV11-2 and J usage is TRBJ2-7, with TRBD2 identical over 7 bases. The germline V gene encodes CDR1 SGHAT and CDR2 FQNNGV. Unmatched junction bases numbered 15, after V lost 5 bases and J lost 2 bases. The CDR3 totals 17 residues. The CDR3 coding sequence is TGTGCCAGCAGCCGTACGGGCGGGCTAGCGGACCCCTACGAGCAGTACTTC. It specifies CASSRTGGLADPYEQYF.

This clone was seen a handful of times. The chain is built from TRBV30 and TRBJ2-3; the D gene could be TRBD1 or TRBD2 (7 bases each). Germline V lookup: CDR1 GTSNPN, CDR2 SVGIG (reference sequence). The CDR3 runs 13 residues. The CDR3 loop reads CALDRDYTDTQYF. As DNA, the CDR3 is TGTGCTCTTGACAGGGACTACACAGATACGCAGTATTTT. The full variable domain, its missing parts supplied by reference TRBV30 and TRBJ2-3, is SQTIHQWPATLVQPVGSPLSLECTVEGTSNPNLYWYRQAAGRGLQLLFYSVGIGQISSEVPQNLSASRPQDRQFILSSKKLLLSDSGFYLCALDRDYTDTQYFGPGTRLTVL.